This entry features one T cell receptor (beta chain) sequence. This table comes from immunoSEQ multiplex PCR, and its TCRdb copy is limited to in-frame clones, with some not included. This table has about 64,000 clones, about nine tenths appearing once. This record belongs to a study of OX40 agonist ivuxolimab in advanced cancers. Study-wide background: Ivuxolimab is an agonistic anti-OX40 (CD134) antibody, and patients were treated with it.

Sample: CD4+ or CD8+ T cells sorted from blood, taken in a trial of the OX40 agonist ivuxolimab. The TCR originated in an adult with an advanced solid tumor such as melanoma, head and neck, liver or kidney cancer.

The CDR3 region has the DNA TGCGCCAGCAGCATCGGGACAGCCACGGTTAACACTGAAGCTTTCTTT. This gives the protein CASSIGTATVNTEAFF. The chain employs TRBV5-1 and TRBJ1-1; 7 nucleotides match TRBD1. J lost 2 bases, V lost 4 bases, and 11 bases had no gene match. CDR3 length: 16 amino acids. The germline V gene encodes CDR1 SGHRS and CDR2 YFSETQ.